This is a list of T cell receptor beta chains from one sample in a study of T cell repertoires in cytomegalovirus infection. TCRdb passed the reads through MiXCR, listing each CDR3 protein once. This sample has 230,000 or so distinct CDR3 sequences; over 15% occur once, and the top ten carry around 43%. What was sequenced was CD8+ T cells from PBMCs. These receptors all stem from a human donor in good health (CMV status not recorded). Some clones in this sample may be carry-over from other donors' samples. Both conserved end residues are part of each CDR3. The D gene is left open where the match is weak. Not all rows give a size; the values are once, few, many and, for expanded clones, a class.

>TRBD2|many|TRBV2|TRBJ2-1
TGTGCCAGCAGGACTAGCGGGGGGTATGAGCAGTTCTTC
CASRTSGGYEQFF
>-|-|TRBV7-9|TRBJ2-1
TGTGCCAGCAGCTTCATTGGCATGGACACCGACAATGAGCAGTTCTTC
CASSFIGMDTDNEQFF
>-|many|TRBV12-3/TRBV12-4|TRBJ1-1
TGTGCCAGCAGTCCCGGCGGCCCTAATGAAGCTTTCTTT
CASSPGGPNEAFF
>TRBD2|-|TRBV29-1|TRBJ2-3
TGCAGCGTTGAAGACTGGACTAGCGGGGATTGGAACCAGGTTTCGGCAGATACGCAGTATTTT
CSVEDWTSGDWNQVSADTQYF
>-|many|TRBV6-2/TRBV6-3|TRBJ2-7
TGTGCCAGCAACGCAGAGTGGGACGAGCAGTACTTC
CASNAEWDEQYF
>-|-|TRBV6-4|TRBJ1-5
TGTGCCAGCAGTCTGTGGGGGCGGTATCAGCCCCAGCATTTT
CASSLWGRYQPQHF
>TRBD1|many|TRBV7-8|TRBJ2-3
TGTGCCAGCAGCGACAGGGGGTTTCTTAGCACAGATACGCAGTATTTT
CASSDRGFLSTDTQYF
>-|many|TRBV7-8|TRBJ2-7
TGTGCCAGCAGCTTAGAACCAGGAGTTTCCTACGAGCAGTACTTC
CASSLEPGVSYEQYF
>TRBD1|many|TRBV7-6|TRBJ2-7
TGTGCCAGCAGCTTGGGGACAGGGAGGCTCAATGATGAGCAGTACTTC
CASSLGTGRLNDEQYF
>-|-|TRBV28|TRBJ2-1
TGTGCCAGTAGTCGCGGCACTTTCTCCTACAATGAGCAGTTCTTC
CASSRGTFSYNEQFF
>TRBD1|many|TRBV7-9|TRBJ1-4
TGTGCCAGCAACGAGGGGGCAGTGGGTCCACGAAATGAAAAACTGTTTTTT
CASNEGAVGPRNEKLFF
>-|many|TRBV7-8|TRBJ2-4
TGTGCCAGCAGCTCGCAGGGTACCAAAAACATTCAGTACTTC
CASSSQGTKNIQYF
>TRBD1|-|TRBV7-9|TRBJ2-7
TGTGCCAGCAGCTTAAAGGGGGCCCCCTACGAGCAGTACTTC
CASSLKGAPYEQYF
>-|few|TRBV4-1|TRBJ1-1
TGCGCCAGCAGCCAAGAACCCAACAGGAGGAACACTGAAGCTTTCTTT
CASSQEPNRRNTEAFF
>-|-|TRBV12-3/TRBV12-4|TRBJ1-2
TGTGCCAGCAGTTCCGTGTCTAGCATATATAACTATGGCTACACCTTC
CASSSVSSIYNYGYTF
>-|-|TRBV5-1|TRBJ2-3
TGCGCCAGCAGCCCCCAGGGGGAGGGCACAGATACGCAGTATTTT
CASSPQGEGTDTQYF
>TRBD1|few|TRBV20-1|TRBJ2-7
TGCAGTGCTAGAGACCGACAGGGGAGCTCCTACGAGCAGTACTTC
CSARDRQGSSYEQYF
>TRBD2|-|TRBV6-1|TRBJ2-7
TGTGCCAGCAGCCGGACTAGCGGGGTCTACGAGCAGTACTTC
CASSRTSGVYEQYF
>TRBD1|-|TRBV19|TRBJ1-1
TGTGCCAGCGACGCAGGGGGCTCTAACACTGAAGCTTTCTTT
CASDAGGSNTEAFF
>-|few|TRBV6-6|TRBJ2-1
TGTGCCAGCAGTTACGAAGGAGGAAATGAGCAGTTCTTC
CASSYEGGNEQFF
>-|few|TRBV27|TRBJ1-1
TGTGCCAGCAGTTCCAGGGAAGACGTGGGGTATTTAAAAGCTTTCTTT
CASSSREDVGYLKAFF
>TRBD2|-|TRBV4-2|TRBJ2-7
TGTGCCAGCAGCCAAGGATCCGGGACTAGCGCCTCCTACGAGCAGTACTTC
CASSQGSGTSASYEQYF
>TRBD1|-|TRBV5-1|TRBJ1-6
TGCGCCAGCAGGGACAGGGGGCATGGTTCACCCCTCCACTTT
CASRDRGHGSPLHF
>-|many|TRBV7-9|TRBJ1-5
TGTGCCAGCAGCCCGGACGGACAGAGCAATCAGCCCCAGCATTTT
CASSPDGQSNQPQHF
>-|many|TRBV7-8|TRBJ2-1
TGTGCCAGCAGCCGTTATGACAATGAGCAGTTCTTC
CASSRYDNEQFF
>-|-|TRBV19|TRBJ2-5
TGTGCCAGTCTCGACAGGAATGGCGTGAATGAAGAGACCCAGTACTTC
CASLDRNGVNEETQYF
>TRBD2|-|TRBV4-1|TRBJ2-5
TGCGCCAGCAGCCAAGACGCGACTAGCGGGCAGACCCAGTACTTC
CASSQDATSGQTQYF
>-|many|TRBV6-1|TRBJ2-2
TGTGCCAGCCAGAATTTCTACACCGGGGAGCTGTTTTTT
CASQNFYTGELFF
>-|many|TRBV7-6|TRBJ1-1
TGTGCCAGCAGCTTAGGGGCAGCCGAAAACACTGAAGCTTTCTTT
CASSLGAAENTEAFF
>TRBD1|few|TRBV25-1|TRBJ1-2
TGTGCCAGCAGTGGGCGGACAGGTTTCTATGGCTACACCTTC
CASSGRTGFYGYTF
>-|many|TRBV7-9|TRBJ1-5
TGTGCCAGCAGCTTGGGGGGCCGGACCCAGCATTTT
CASSLGGRTQHF
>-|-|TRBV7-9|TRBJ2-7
TGTGCCAGCAGCTTAGTGGCTCAGAACTACGAGCAGTACTTC
CASSLVAQNYEQYF
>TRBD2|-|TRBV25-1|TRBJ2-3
TGTGCCAGCAGTGAGTCGGGACTAGCGGGGGACTGGGATACGCAGTATTTT
CASSESGLAGDWDTQYF
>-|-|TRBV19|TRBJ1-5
TGTGCCAGTAGTGGATTAGGGCAGCCATATAGCAATCAGCCCCAGCATTTT
CASSGLGQPYSNQPQHF
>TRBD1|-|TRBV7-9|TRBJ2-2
TGTGCCAGCAGCACCAACAGGGGGCGCAATCCCTTGCACACCGGGGAGCTGTTTTTT
CASSTNRGRNPLHTGELFF
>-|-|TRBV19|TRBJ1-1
TGTGCCAGTAGTATGCTAACTGAAGCTTTCTTT
CASSMLTEAFF
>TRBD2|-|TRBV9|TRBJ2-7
TGTGCCAGCAGCGTAGCTAGCGGTGTCTCCTACGAGCAGTACTTC
CASSVASGVSYEQYF
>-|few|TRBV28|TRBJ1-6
TGTGCCAGCAGTTTACAGGGCGGGAATTCACCCCTCCACTTT
CASSLQGGNSPLHF
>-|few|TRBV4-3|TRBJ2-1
TGCGCCAGCAGCCAATATATAGGGGGTCAAGACAATGAGCAGTTCTTC
CASSQYIGGQDNEQFF
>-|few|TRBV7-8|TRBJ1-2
TGTGCCAGCAGCTCTACTTATTCTTATCTCTATGGCTACACCTTC
CASSSTYSYLYGYTF
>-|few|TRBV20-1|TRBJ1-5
TGCAGTGCTGCCGGGGACATTAATCAGCCCCAGCATTTT
CSAAGDINQPQHF
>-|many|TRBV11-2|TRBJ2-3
TGTGCCAGCAGCTTATCTGTGGCAAATACGCAGTATTTT
CASSLSVANTQYF
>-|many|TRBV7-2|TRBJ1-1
TGTGCCTCGGCGGAGGACTGGAACACTGAAGCTTTCTTT
CASAEDWNTEAFF
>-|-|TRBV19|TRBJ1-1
TGTGCCAGTAGTGATCGATCGTCCACTGAAGCTTTCTTT
CASSDRSSTEAFF
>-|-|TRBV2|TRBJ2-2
TGTGCCAGCAGTGTGAGGGAGTGGGACACCGGGGAGCTGTTTTTT
CASSVREWDTGELFF
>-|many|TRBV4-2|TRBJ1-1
TGTGCCAGCAGCCAAGAGGAACCGTATGAAGCTTTCTTT
CASSQEEPYEAFF
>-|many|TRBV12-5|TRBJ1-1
TGTGCTAGTGGTCAGAACACTGAAGCTTTCTTT
CASGQNTEAFF
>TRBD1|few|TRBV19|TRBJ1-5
TGTGCCAGTAGTATTATTTCAGGGGGGAATCAGCCCCAGCATTTT
CASSIISGGNQPQHF
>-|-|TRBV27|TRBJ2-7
TGTGCCAGCAGTTTTCGGGCGTCACGAGAGCAGTACTTC
CASSFRASREQYF
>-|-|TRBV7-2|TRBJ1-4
TGTGCCAGCAGCCTGAGGGGGGGCCTGAATGCAAAACGGTTTTTT
CASSLRGGLNAKRFF
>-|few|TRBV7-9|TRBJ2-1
TGTGCCAGCAGCTTAGAAACAAAGACAGCTTTCGAGGTTGGGAATGAGCAGTTCTTC
CASSLETKTAFEVGNEQFF
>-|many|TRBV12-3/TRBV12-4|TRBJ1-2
TGTGCCAGCAGTCTCGACGGGTCGGGCGGCTACACCTTC
CASSLDGSGGYTF
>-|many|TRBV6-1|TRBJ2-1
TGTGCCAGCAGGGGCTCAGGGTTGGCCTCCTACAATGAGCAGTTCTTC
CASRGSGLASYNEQFF
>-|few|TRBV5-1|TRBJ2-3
TGCGCCAGCAGCTCGGCAGGTTATACGGGCACAGATACGCAGTATTTT
CASSSAGYTGTDTQYF
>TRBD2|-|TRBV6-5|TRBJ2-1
TGTGCCAGCAAAATACTAGCGGGAACCTACAATGAGCAGTTCTTC
CASKILAGTYNEQFF
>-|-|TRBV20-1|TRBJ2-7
TGCAGTGCTAGGGACATATCGGGGTACGAGCAGTACTTC
CSARDISGYEQYF
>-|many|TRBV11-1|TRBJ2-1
TGTGCCAGCAGCTTAGACGACAGCTACAATGAGCAGTTCTTC
CASSLDDSYNEQFF
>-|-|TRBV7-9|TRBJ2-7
TGTGCCAGCAGCCGACCAAATACAGGGTCCCCTCCCGAGGACTTC
CASSRPNTGSPPEDF
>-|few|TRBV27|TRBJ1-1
TGTGCCAGCAGTCCCGATGGCACTGAAGCTTTCTTT
CASSPDGTEAFF